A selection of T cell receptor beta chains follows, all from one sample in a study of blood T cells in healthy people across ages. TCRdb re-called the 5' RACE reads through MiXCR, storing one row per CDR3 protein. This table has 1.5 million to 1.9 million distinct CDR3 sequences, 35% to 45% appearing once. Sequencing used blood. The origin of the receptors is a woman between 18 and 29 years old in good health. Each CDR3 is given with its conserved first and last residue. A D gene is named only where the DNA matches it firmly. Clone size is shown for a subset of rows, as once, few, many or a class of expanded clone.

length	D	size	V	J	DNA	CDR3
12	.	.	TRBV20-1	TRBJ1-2	TGCAGTGCTGCCGGGACACACTATGGCTACACCTTC	CSAAGTHYGYTF
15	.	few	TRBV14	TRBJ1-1	TGTGCCAGCAGCCAAGATTATTGGGTGAACACTGAAGCTTTCTTT	CASSQDYWVNTEAFF
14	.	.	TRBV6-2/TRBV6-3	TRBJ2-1	TGTGCCAGCACCCGGGGGAGCTCCTACAATGAGCAGTTCTTC	CASTRGSSYNEQFF
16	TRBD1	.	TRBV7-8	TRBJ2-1	TGTGCCAGCAGCCCCTGGGACAGGGGCTTGGGAAATGAGCAGTTCTTC	CASSPWDRGLGNEQFF
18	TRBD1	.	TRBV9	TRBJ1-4	TGTGCCAGCAGCTCCAAGCCGGGACAGGGGGCGGATGGAGAAAAACTGTTTTTT	CASSSKPGQGADGEKLFF
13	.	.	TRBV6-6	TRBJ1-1	TGTGCCAGCAGTTACTTGTCTTCGGTTGGGGCTTTCTTT	CASSYLSSVGAFF
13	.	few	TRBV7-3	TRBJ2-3	TGTGCCAGCAGCTTAGTGCAGGCGGATACGCAGTATTTT	CASSLVQADTQYF
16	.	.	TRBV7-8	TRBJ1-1	TGTGCCAGCAGCTCAAACTTGCGGGATCTCCTCACTGAAGCTTTCTTT	CASSSNLRDLLTEAFF
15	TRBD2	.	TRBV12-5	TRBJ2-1	TGTGCTAGTGGTTTGCTAGCGGGGGGATACAATGAGCAGTTCTTC	CASGLLAGGYNEQFF
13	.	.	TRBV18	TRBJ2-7	TGTGCCAGCTCACCCCTAGCCCAGGTCGAGCAGTACTTC	CASSPLAQVEQYF
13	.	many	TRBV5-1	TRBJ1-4	TGCGCCAGCAGCTTACCCGGATCTGAAAAACTGTTTTTT	CASSLPGSEKLFF
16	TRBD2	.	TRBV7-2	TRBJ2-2	TGTGCCAGCAGTCGTAACGGGGGGTCGAACACCGGGGAGCTGTTTTTT	CASSRNGGSNTGELFF
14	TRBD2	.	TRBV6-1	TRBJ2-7	TGTGCCAGCAATGGACTAGCTGAATCCTACGAGCAGTACTTC	CASNGLAESYEQYF
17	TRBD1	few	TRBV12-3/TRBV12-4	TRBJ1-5	TGTGCCAGCAGTTTGGCACAGGGGTGGAGTAGCAATCAGCCCCAGCATTTT	CASSLAQGWSSNQPQHF
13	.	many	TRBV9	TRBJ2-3	TGTGCCAGCAGTGACAGCGCCACAGATACGCAGTATTTT	CASSDSATDTQYF
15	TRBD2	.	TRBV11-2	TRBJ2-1	TGTGCCAGCAGCTATGGACTAGCGGGAGGGATAGAGCAGTTCTTC	CASSYGLAGGIEQFF